Detailed here is one TCR beta chain. Germline V gene lookup returns CDR1 SGHTA and CDR2 FQGNSA. CDR3 length equals 12 residues. V shed 3 bases and J shed 4 bases, with 6 bases lying between them. Assay: immunoSEQ multiplex PCR; the TCRdb copy retains only in-frame clones and omits some. Among roughly 1,000,000 clones, roughly 74% were seen once, and the ten largest hold around 0.61%. This specimen comes from a study of shared clonotypes between healthy human individuals. Looking at the study overall: The donor pool was made up of a couple of women and three men aged 18 to 49.

The chain combines TRBV7-2 with TRBJ1-2, with D possibly TRBD1 on 5 matching bases. This receptor was identified in a man aged 18 to 30 in good health. Some clones in this sample may be carry-over from other donors' samples. Sequenced material: memory CD4+ T cells from PBMCs. Subset meaning: CD45RA-negative fraction. The CDR3 spells CASSLTVYGYTF. As DNA, the CDR3 is TGTGCCAGCAGCTTGACAGTCTATGGCTACACCTTC.